The 9 T cell receptor beta chains below were found in one sample sequenced in a study of technical replicates of blood from a handful of donors. Sequenced by immunoSEQ multiplex PCR; TCRdb stores in-frame clones only, minus some. The top ten hold around 13% of the sample, which has about 15,000 clones, about 82% seen once. Specimen: PBMCs. The source of these receptors is a human donor in good health.

This clone was detected only a few times. V and J are TRBV27 and TRBJ1-2; 7 bases are shared with TRBD1. This CDR3 has 13 amino acids. The J segment lost 4 bases and the V segment lost 3 bases, leaving 2 bases of the junction unmatched. Germline CDR1 and CDR2: MNHEY and SMNVEV (reference sequence). In DNA, the CDR3 is TGTGCCAGCAGTTTTTCAGGGGGCTATGGCTACACCTTC. Protein product: CASSFSGGYGYTF.

V gene TRBV4-1 combines with J gene TRBJ2-1; TRBD2 agrees at 11 bases. Germline CDR1 MGHRA, CDR2 YSYEKL. CDR3 length: 16 amino acids. Trimming at V came to 5 bases and at J to 7 bases, leaving 10 bases not matched to a gene. The CDR3 bases are TGCGCCAGCAGCACGCAACTAGCGGGAGAGGGTAATGAGCAGTTCTTC. This encodes CASSTQLAGEGNEQFF.

This clone occurred once. This chain uses TRBV19 with TRBJ2-5; TRBD2 aligns across 9 bases. There are 13 residues in the CDR3. V dropped 10 bases and J dropped 0; count of bases not matched to a gene: 3. The germline V gene encodes CDR1 LNHDA and CDR2 SQIVND (reference sequence). CDR3 amino acids: CATLAGNQETQYF. The DNA for the CDR3 is TGTGCCACTCTAGCGGGGAACCAAGAGACCCAGTACTTC.

The chain links TRBV2 to TRBJ2-5; 11 nucleotides align to TRBD2. With 6 bases clipped from V and 3 bases from J, the junction kept 3 bases outside the gene matches. CDR1 and CDR2 from the germline V gene are SNHLY and FYNNEI. The CDR3 sequence is 14 residues long. CDR3 DNA sequence: TGTGCCAGCAGGAAACTAGCGGGAGAAGAGACCCAGTACTTC. Residues: CASRKLAGEETQYF. Full variable domain (rest looked up from reference TRBV2 and TRBJ2-5): EPEVTQTPSHQVTQMGQEVILRCVPISNHLYFYWYRQILGQKVEFLVSFYNNEISEKSEIFDDQFSVERPDGSNFTLKIRSTKLEDSAMYFCASRKLAGEETQYFGPGTRLLVL.

This sequence joins TRBV27 and TRBJ2-2, with D hard to call. V shed 2 bases and J shed 1 base, with 5 bases lying between them. The germline CDR1 and CDR2 sequences are MNHEY and SMNVEV (reference sequence). CDR3 length: 14 amino acids. DNA of the CDR3: TGTGCCAGCAGTTTACGGTGGAACACCGGGGAGCTGTTTTTT. Protein product: CASSLRWNTGELFF.

This chain joins TRBV7-9 and TRBJ2-5; 9 bases match TRBD2. The ends lost 1 base at V and 6 bases at J; junction bases unmatched: 6. The length of the CDR3 is 15 residues. From germline, CDR1 is SEHNR and CDR2 FQNEAQ (reference sequence). The CDR3 sequence: CASSLDGTSIQTQYF. The CDR3 bases are TGTGCCAGCAGCTTAGATGGGACTAGCATACAGACCCAGTACTTC. Drawing the rest from reference TRBV7-9 and TRBJ2-5, the complete variable domain is DTGVSQNPRHKITKRGQNVTFRCDPISEHNRLYWYRQTLGQGPEFLTYFQNEAQLEKSRLLSDRFSAERPKGSFSTLEIQRTEQGDSAMYLCASSLDGTSIQTQYFGPGTRLLVL.

V gene TRBV10-3 combines with J gene TRBJ1-4; maybe TRBD1 (5 bases). Germline V gives CDR1 ENHRY, CDR2 SYGVKD. V was clipped by 3 bases and J by 3 bases, with 11 bases between them. The CDR3 has 15 amino acids. In nucleotides, the CDR3 is TGTGCCATCAGTGAATCCACAGGATCTAATGAAAAACTGTTTTTT. This translates into CAISESTGSNEKLFF.

The chain links TRBV6-4 to TRBJ2-3; D is possibly TRBD2 (6 bases). Trimming pared 0 bases from V and 7 bases from J, leaving 20 bases between. Per the germline V gene, CDR1 is MRHNA and CDR2 is SNTAGT. The CDR3 has 17 amino acids. The CDR3 nucleotides are TGTGCCAGCAGTGACTCGTTGGGACTCCCCAAACCCCATACGCAGTATTTT. Its translation: CASSDSLGLPKPHTQYF.

V is TRBV30 and J is TRBJ2-5; D is perhaps TRBD2 (5 bases). V was cut by 2 bases and J by 3 bases, with 19 bases left in between. The V gene's germline CDR1 is GTSNPN and CDR2 SVGIG (reference sequence). This CDR3 is 16 amino acids long. CDR3 loop: CAWSTPWLQTKETQYF. The CDR3 DNA is TGTGCCTGGAGTACCCCCTGGTTACAGACTAAAGAGACCCAGTACTTC.